This T cell receptor (beta chain) appears in the sequencing data of a study of molecular identifiers for immune sequencing clone quantification. Study-wide results and caveats: A single cell's spiked Jurkat TCR RNA was reportedly detectable among under 1.1 million naive cells. Identical TCR molecules that share a barcode could lead to an underestimation of highly expanded clone sizes.

TCRdb itself ran the PCR reads through MiXCR, one entry per CDR3 protein. The repertoire consists of about 35,000 distinct CDR3 sequences, with under 20% occurring once and the leading ten covering about 6.9%. This CDR3 has 18 residues. Germline V gene sequence: CDR1 MDHEN, CDR2 SYDVKM. About this clonotype: Its target is unknown. At one boundary the junction diverges from the germline segment, which might be a read error.

V is TRBV28 and J is TRBJ2-3; 8 bases map to TRBD2. Sequences were obtained from naive CD8+ T cells from blood, with Jurkat cell RNA spiked in. Subset indicated: FACS-sorted CD8+CD4-CCR7+CD45RA+ naive T cells. This receptor was obtained from a human donor in good health. Some libraries in this study had Jurkat cell RNA spiked in. DNA of the CDR3: TGTGCCAGCAGTCCGCCGAGACTAGCGATTCACCGCACAGACACGCAGTATTTT. Translated: CASSPPRLAIHRTDTQYF.